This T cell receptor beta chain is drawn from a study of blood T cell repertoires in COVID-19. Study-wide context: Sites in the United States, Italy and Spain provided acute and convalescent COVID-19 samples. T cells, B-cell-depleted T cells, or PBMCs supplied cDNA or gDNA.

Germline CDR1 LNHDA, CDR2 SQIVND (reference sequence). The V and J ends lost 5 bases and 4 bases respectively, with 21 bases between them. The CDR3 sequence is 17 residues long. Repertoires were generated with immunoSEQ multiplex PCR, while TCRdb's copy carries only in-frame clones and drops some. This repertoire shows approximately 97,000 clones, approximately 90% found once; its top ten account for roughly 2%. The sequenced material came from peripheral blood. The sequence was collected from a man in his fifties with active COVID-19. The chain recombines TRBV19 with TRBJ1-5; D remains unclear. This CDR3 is CASSSRGGLLRNQPQHF. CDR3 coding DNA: TGTGCCAGTAGTTCCCGGGGTGGGCTTTTAAGGAATCAGCCCCAGCATTTT.